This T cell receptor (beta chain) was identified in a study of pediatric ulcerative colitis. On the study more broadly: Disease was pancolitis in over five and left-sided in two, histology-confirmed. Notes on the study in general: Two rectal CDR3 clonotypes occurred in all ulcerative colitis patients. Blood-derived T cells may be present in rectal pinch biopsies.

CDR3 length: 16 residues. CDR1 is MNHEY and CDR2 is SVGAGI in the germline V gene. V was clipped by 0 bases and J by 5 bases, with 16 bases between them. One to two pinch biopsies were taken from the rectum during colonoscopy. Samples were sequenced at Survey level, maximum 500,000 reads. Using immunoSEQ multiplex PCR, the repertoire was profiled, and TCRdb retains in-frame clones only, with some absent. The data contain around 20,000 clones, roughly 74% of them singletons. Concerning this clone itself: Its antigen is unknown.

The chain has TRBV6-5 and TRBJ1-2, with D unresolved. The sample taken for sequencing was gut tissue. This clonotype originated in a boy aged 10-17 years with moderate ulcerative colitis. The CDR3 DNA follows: TGTGCCAGCAGTTACTCGGTAAAGGCTGGCTTGTATGGCTACACCTTC. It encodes CASSYSVKAGLYGYTF.